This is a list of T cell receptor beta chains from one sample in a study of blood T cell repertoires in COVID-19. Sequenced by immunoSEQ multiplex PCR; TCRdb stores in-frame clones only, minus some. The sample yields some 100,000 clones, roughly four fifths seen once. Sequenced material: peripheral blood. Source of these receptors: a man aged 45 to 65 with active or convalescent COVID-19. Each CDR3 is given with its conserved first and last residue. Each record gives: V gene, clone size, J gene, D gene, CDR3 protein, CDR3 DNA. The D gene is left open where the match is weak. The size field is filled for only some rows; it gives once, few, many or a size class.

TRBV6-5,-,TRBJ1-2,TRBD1,CASSDRAENYGYTF,TGTGCCAGCAGCGACAGGGCGGAAAACTATGGCTACACCTTC
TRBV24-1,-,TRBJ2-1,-,CATSDPLDSSYNEQFF,TGTGCCACCAGTGACCCCTTGGACAGCTCCTACAATGAGCAGTTCTTC
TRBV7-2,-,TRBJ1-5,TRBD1,CASSLGQGNQPQHF,TGTGCCAGCAGCTTGGGACAGGGCAATCAGCCCCAGCATTTT
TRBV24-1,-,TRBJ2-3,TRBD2,CATSDSTSGGARDTQYF,TGTGCCACCAGTGACTCTACTAGCGGGGGGGCTAGAGATACGCAGTATTTT
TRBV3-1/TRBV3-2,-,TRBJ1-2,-,CASSQQGNYGYTF,TGTGCCAGCAGCCAACAGGGAAACTATGGCTACACCTTC
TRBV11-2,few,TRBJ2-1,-,CASSHQARVVRNEQFF,TGTGCCAGCAGCCACCAGGCGCGGGTGGTTAGGAATGAGCAGTTCTTC
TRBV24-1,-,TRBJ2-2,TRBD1,CATRQGYNTGELFF,TGTGCCACCAGACAGGGGTACAACACCGGGGAGCTGTTTTTT
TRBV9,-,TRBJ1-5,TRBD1,CASSPGTGNSNQPQHF,TGTGCCAGCAGCCCAGGGACAGGGAATAGCAATCAGCCCCAGCATTTT
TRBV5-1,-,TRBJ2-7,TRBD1,CASSLGDRGVYEQYF,TGCGCCAGCAGCTTGGGGGACAGGGGCGTTTACGAGCAGTACTTC
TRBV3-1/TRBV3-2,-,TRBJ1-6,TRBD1,CASSQGTGGNSPLHF,TGTGCCAGCAGCCAAGGCACAGGGGGGAATTCACCCCTCCACTTT
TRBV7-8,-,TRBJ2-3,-,CASSLDNSVTDTQYF,TGTGCCAGCAGCTTAGATAATAGCGTCACAGATACGCAGTATTTT
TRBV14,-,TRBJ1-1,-,CASSPSGNTEAFF,TGTGCCAGCAGCCCCTCGGGGAACACTGAAGCTTTCTTT
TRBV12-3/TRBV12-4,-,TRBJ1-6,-,CASSLQGKSPLHF,TGTGCCAGCAGTTTGCAGGGTAAATCACCCCTCCACTTT
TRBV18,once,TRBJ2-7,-,CASSPGSGKGEQYF,TGTGCCAGCTCACCAGGGTCAGGGAAGGGCGAGCAGTACTTC
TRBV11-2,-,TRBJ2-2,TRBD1,CASSPGQGAVGELFF,TGTGCCAGCAGCCCCGGACAGGGGGCGGTCGGGGAGCTGTTTTTT
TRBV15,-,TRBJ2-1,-,CATSRDSSQAIYNEQFF,TGTGCCACCAGCAGAGATTCTTCCCAGGCGATCTACAATGAGCAGTTCTTC
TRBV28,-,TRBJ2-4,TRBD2,CASSSVAGGENIQYF,TGTGCCAGCAGTTCTGTCGCGGGGGGGGAAAACATTCAGTACTTC
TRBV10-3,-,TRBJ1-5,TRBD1,CAISESGNRGVSNQPQHF,TGTGCCATCAGTGAGTCGGGAAACAGGGGAGTGAGCAATCAGCCCCAGCATTTT
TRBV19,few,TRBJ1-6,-,CASSISYSLPSPLHF,TGTGCCAGTAGTATAAGTTACTCCCTGCCATCACCCCTCCACTTT
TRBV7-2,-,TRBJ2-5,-,CASSLGTGQETQYF,TGTGCCAGCAGCCTGGGAACAGGTCAAGAGACCCAGTACTTC
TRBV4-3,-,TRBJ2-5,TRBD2,CASSGELAGGLETQYF,TGCGCCAGCTCCGGAGAACTAGCGGGGGGGCTAGAGACCCAGTACTTC
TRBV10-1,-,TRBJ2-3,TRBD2,CASSDPSGGATDTQYF,TGCGCCAGCAGTGACCCTAGCGGGGGGGCCACAGATACGCAGTATTTT
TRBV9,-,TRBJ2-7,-,CASSPGRSGPYEQYF,TGTGCCAGCAGCCCGGGGAGGTCGGGACCCTACGAGCAGTACTTC
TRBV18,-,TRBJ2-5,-,CASSPEETQYF,TGTGCCAGCTCACCGGAGGAGACCCAGTACTTC
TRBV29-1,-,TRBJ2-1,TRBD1,CSVPTGGAYNEQFF,TGCAGCGTTCCTACAGGGGGCGCGTACAATGAGCAGTTCTTC
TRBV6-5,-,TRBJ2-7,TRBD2,CASRGVAGGYEQYF,TGTGCCAGTCGGGGAGTAGCGGGGGGGTACGAGCAGTACTTC
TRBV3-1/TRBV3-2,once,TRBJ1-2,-,CASSQGANYGYTF,TGTGCCAGCAGCCAAGGCGCTAACTATGGCTACACCTTC
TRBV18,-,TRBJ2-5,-,CASSPPVEETQYF,TGTGCCAGCTCACCACCGGTAGAGGAGACCCAGTACTTC
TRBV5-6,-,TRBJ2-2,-,CASSFRQVKNTGELFF,TGTGCCAGCAGCTTTCGACAGGTTAAGAACACCGGGGAGCTGTTTTTT
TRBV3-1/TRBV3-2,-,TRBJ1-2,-,CASSQVPGDGYTF,TGTGCCAGCAGCCAAGTTCCAGGTGATGGCTACACCTTC
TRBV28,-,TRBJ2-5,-,CASSEHSQETQYF,TGTGCCAGCAGTGAGCACAGCCAAGAGACCCAGTACTTC
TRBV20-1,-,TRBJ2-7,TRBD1,CSASGQGADSYEQYF,TGCAGTGCTAGTGGACAGGGGGCGGACTCCTACGAGCAGTACTTC
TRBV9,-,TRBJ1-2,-,CASSVETGNYGYTF,TGTGCCAGCAGCGTAGAAACAGGAAACTATGGCTACACCTTC
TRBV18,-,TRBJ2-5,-,CASSPPGLQETQYF,TGTGCCAGCTCACCGCCCGGACTGCAAGAGACCCAGTACTTC
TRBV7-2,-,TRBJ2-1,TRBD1,CASSSQGSSYNEQFF,TGTGCCAGCAGCTCACAGGGGAGCTCCTACAATGAGCAGTTCTTC
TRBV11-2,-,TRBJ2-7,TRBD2,CASSLALAGDYEQYF,TGTGCCAGCAGCTTAGCTCTAGCGGGGGACTACGAGCAGTACTTC
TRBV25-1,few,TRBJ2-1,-,CASAGLYNEQFF,TGTGCCAGCGCAGGGCTATACAATGAGCAGTTCTTC
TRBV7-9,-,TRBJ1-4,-,CASSSRKTNEKLFF,TGTGCCAGCAGCTCCAGGAAAACTAATGAAAAACTGTTTTTT
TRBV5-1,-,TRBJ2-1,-,CASSSGDLSYNEQFF,TGCGCCAGCAGTTCGGGGGACCTCTCCTACAATGAGCAGTTCTTC
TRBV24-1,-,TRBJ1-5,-,CATSDFQQGSNQPQHF,TGTGCCACCAGTGATTTTCAACAGGGAAGCAATCAGCCCCAGCATTTT
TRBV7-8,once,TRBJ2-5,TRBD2,CASSLGLAGGSGTQYF,TGTGCCAGCAGCTTGGGGCTAGCGGGGGGGTCCGGGACCCAGTACTTC